These 2 T cell receptor beta chains share one sample of origin, sequenced in a study of blood T cell repertoires in COVID-19. Profiling relied on immunoSEQ multiplex PCR, and the TCRdb table lists in-frame clones only, not all of them. The sample holds 300,000 or so clones, approximately 91% seen once. Input material: peripheral blood. These receptors were collected from a woman aged 30 to 39 with COVID-19, enrolled during active disease.

J is TRBJ2-2 and V is TRBV11-2, with a tentative D call TRBD2 (6 bases). V lost 1 base and J 5 bases, leaving 11 bases between the germline ends. Germline assignment: CDR1 SGHAT and CDR2 FQNNGV. CDR3 size: 15 residues. The CDR3: CASSLGGTGTGELFF. For the CDR3, the DNA is TGTGCCAGCAGCTTAGGGGGGACTGGTACCGGGGAGCTGTTTTTT.

This clone was seen only a few times. This chain joins TRBV19 and TRBJ1-4; D may be TRBD1 (5 bases). This CDR3 has 13 residues. The germline CDR1 and CDR2 sequences are LNHDA and SQIVND (reference sequence). V gave up 6 bases and J gave up 6 bases, with 11 bases separating them. The CDR3 DNA reads TGTGCCAGTAGACAGGATATGGATGAAAAACTGTTTTTT. It yields the protein CASRQDMDEKLFF.